This TCR beta chain was documented in a study of cytomegalovirus exposure and HLA in healthy donors. On this clone itself: Its antigen is as yet unknown.

Overall study findings and caveats: Most observed TCR sequences were rare, whereas some public TCRs were detected in many donors. The study flagged 150 to 200 TCR beta chains as cytomegalovirus-associated.

The data were produced by immunoSEQ multiplex PCR, yet TCRdb's version contains in-frame clones alone and is incomplete. The repertoire has some 110,000 clones, roughly nine tenths of them found once; the top ten carry about 4.3%. The ends lost 0 bases at V and 6 bases at J; junction bases unmatched: 10. The CDR3 sequence is 18 residues long. Germline assignment: CDR1 SGHKS and CDR2 YYEKEE (reference sequence). V gene TRBV5-5 combines with J gene TRBJ1-5, with 12 bases that match TRBD1. The receptor comes from a man between 18 and 35 years old in good health and CMV-seropositive. Sequenced input: PBMCs. CDR3 in DNA: TGTGCCAGCAGCTTGGGTATGGGACAGGGGGCGAGGGTTCAGCCCCAGCATTTT. This translates into CASSLGMGQGARVQPQHF.